A selection of T cell receptor beta chains follows, all from one sample in a study of TIL therapy for anti-PD-1-resistant metastatic lung cancer. Generated by immunoSEQ multiplex PCR, the TCRdb table keeps only in-frame clones and is missing some. The sample comprises approximately 27,000 clones, 72% of which are singletons, and approximately 7.3% rests with the top ten. The sample in question was tumor tissue, obtained at baseline. These receptors were taken from a person aged 25-85 years with non-small cell lung cancer. Both conserved end residues are part of each CDR3. Fields, in order: J gene, D gene, V gene, clone size, CDR3 DNA, CDR3 protein. The D gene is left open where the match is weak. Only part of the rows carry a size: once, few, many, or a class if the clone is expanded.

J: TRBJ2-7
D: NA
V: TRBV4-1
size: NA
DNA: TGCGCCAGCAGCCAAGCGCAGGGAAGTACCTACGAGCAGTACTTC
CDR3: CASSQAQGSTYEQYF

J: TRBJ2-1
D: NA
V: TRBV13
size: NA
DNA: TGTGCCAGCACTTCCAGGGGTTCCTACAATGAGCAGTTCTTC
CDR3: CASTSRGSYNEQFF

J: TRBJ2-3
D: TRBD2
V: TRBV7-9
size: NA
DNA: TGTGCCAGCAGCTTCAGGACTAGCGGGGGGCCGGATACGCAGTATTTT
CDR3: CASSFRTSGGPDTQYF

J: TRBJ2-3
D: TRBD2
V: TRBV5-1
size: NA
DNA: TGCGCCAGCAGCTTGCAAGGCGGGGGATACACAGATACGCAGTATTTT
CDR3: CASSLQGGGYTDTQYF

J: TRBJ2-4
D: TRBD2
V: TRBV4-3
size: NA
DNA: TGCGCCAGCAGCCAATGGGGGCTAGCGGGGGGTCTCGGCAAAAACATTCAGTACTTC
CDR3: CASSQWGLAGGLGKNIQYF

J: TRBJ1-6
D: NA
V: TRBV27
size: few
DNA: TGTGCCAGCAGACTAGGGATCGATAATTCACCCCTCCACTTT
CDR3: CASRLGIDNSPLHF

J: TRBJ1-1
D: TRBD1
V: TRBV6-1
size: NA
DNA: TGTGCCAGCAGTGAAGTTCTAGGGGGCGGTTTGAACACTGAAGCTTTCTTT
CDR3: CASSEVLGGGLNTEAFF

J: TRBJ1-2
D: NA
V: TRBV29-1
size: few
DNA: TGCAGCGTTCAATCCCCAGAAGGCTACACCTTC
CDR3: CSVQSPEGYTF

J: TRBJ2-1
D: NA
V: TRBV11-2
size: few
DNA: TGTGCCAGCAGCTCGGCCGGGAATGAGCAGTTCTTC
CDR3: CASSSAGNEQFF

J: TRBJ2-7
D: TRBD2
V: TRBV7-9
size: NA
DNA: TGTGCCAGCAGCTATCCCGGGACTAGCGGGGACGAGCAGTACTTC
CDR3: CASSYPGTSGDEQYF

J: TRBJ1-1
D: TRBD1
V: TRBV10-2
size: medium-sized
DNA: TGCGCCAGCAGTGACAGGGGGAGGACTGAAGCTTTCTTT
CDR3: CASSDRGRTEAFF

J: TRBJ2-2
D: TRBD2
V: TRBV7-3
size: NA
DNA: TGTGCCAGCAGCCAGTCGGGACTAATCTCCGGGGAGCTGTTTTTT
CDR3: CASSQSGLISGELFF

J: TRBJ2-5
D: TRBD2
V: TRBV9
size: NA
DNA: TGTGCCAGCAGCGGTTCTAGCGGGGGGGCCCCCGAGACCCAGTACTTC
CDR3: CASSGSSGGAPETQYF

J: TRBJ2-1
D: NA
V: TRBV30
size: NA
DNA: TGTGCCTGGAGTGTCCGGGGGCCGAACAATGAGCAGTTCTTC
CDR3: CAWSVRGPNNEQFF

J: TRBJ1-1
D: NA
V: TRBV19
size: NA
DNA: TGTGCCAGTAGTATCCGGCCCCGAGCTAACACTGAAGCTTTCTTT
CDR3: CASSIRPRANTEAFF

J: TRBJ2-1
D: NA
V: TRBV28
size: NA
DNA: TGTGCCAGCAGTTTTGGACCAGGGTGGTGGAATGAGCAGTTCTTC
CDR3: CASSFGPGWWNEQFF

J: TRBJ1-1
D: NA
V: TRBV6-4
size: NA
DNA: TGTGCCAGCAGTGCGGGGGCGCGGACTGAAGCTTTCTTT
CDR3: CASSAGARTEAFF

J: TRBJ2-3
D: NA
V: TRBV7-2
size: few
DNA: TGTGCCAGCAGCTTTTCCGGTGGCTCCCCAGCGACAGATACGCAGTATTTT
CDR3: CASSFSGGSPATDTQYF

J: TRBJ2-7
D: TRBD1
V: TRBV6-6
size: NA
DNA: TGTGCCAGCAGTGGGGACAGGGAAAGCTCCTACGAGCAGTACTTC
CDR3: CASSGDRESSYEQYF

J: TRBJ1-5
D: TRBD1
V: TRBV6-1
size: NA
DNA: TGTGCCAGCAGTGAATGGACAGGGCGTCAGCCCCAGCATTTT
CDR3: CASSEWTGRQPQHF

J: TRBJ1-5
D: NA
V: TRBV5-1
size: NA
DNA: TGCGCCAGCAGCCCGACCGGGACCAGCAATCAGCCCCAGCATTTT
CDR3: CASSPTGTSNQPQHF

J: TRBJ2-3
D: TRBD2
V: TRBV29-1
size: once
DNA: TGCAGCGTTATCCCCAGGCGGGGGGGCACAGATACGCAGTATTTT
CDR3: CSVIPRRGGTDTQYF

J: TRBJ1-5
D: TRBD1
V: TRBV6-6
size: NA
DNA: TGTGCCAGCAGTTCCCCGACAGGGTCCCCCAATCAGCCCCAGCATTTT
CDR3: CASSSPTGSPNQPQHF

J: TRBJ1-1
D: NA
V: TRBV20-1
size: NA
DNA: TGCAGTGCTAGGGCGAACACTGAAGCTTTCTTT
CDR3: CSARANTEAFF

J: TRBJ2-3
D: NA
V: TRBV29-1
size: NA
DNA: TGCAGCGTTGCGGCGGATAGCACAGATACGCAGTATTTT
CDR3: CSVAADSTDTQYF

J: TRBJ2-3
D: TRBD1
V: TRBV6-1
size: NA
DNA: TGTGCCAGCCACCAGGGGGCGAGCACAGATACGCAGTATTTT
CDR3: CASHQGASTDTQYF

J: TRBJ2-3
D: NA
V: TRBV7-2
size: NA
DNA: TGTGCCAGCAGCTTAGGGGGCCGACCCACAGATGCGCAGTATTTT
CDR3: CASSLGGRPTDAQYF

J: TRBJ1-1
D: TRBD1
V: TRBV27
size: medium-sized
DNA: TGTGCCAGCAGGACGCTACAGGGGTCTGAAGCTTTCTTT
CDR3: CASRTLQGSEAFF

J: TRBJ1-1
D: NA
V: TRBV6-6
size: NA
DNA: TGTGCCAGCAGTTACTCGACGGGGACCACTGAAGCTTTCTTT
CDR3: CASSYSTGTTEAFF

J: TRBJ2-3
D: NA
V: TRBV23-1
size: NA
DNA: TGCGCCAGCAGTCCCCCTGGCCTTACAGGGTTTTCGCAGTATTTT
CDR3: CASSPPGLTGFSQYF

J: TRBJ1-5
D: NA
V: TRBV19
size: NA
DNA: TGTGCCAGTAGTACCCAGGGTGAAGGGGTGAGCCAGCCCCAGCATTTT
CDR3: CASSTQGEGVSQPQHF

J: TRBJ1-1
D: NA
V: TRBV5-1
size: NA
DNA: TGCGCCAGCAGCTTGGCCGAGGTTTTGAACACTGAAGCTTTCTTT
CDR3: CASSLAEVLNTEAFF

J: TRBJ2-3
D: NA
V: TRBV25-1
size: NA
DNA: TGTGCCAGCAGTGCCACCACCGGGACCTTCAGCACAGATACGCAGTATTTT
CDR3: CASSATTGTFSTDTQYF

J: TRBJ2-6
D: TRBD1
V: TRBV7-2
size: NA
DNA: TGTGCCAGCAGCTTAGAGGGGGCGTCTGGGGCCAACGTCCTGACTTTC
CDR3: CASSLEGASGANVLTF

J: TRBJ2-2
D: NA
V: TRBV6-4
size: NA
DNA: TGTGCCAGCAGTGAGAGGGACACCGGGGAGCTGTTTTTT
CDR3: CASSERDTGELFF

J: TRBJ1-2
D: NA
V: TRBV6-5
size: NA
DNA: TGTGCCAGCAGTTACCCCGGGACCTACTATGGCTACACCTTC
CDR3: CASSYPGTYYGYTF

J: TRBJ2-3
D: NA
V: TRBV7-6
size: few
DNA: TGTGCCAGCAGCCGGGGTCCAGATACGCAGTATTTT
CDR3: CASSRGPDTQYF

J: TRBJ2-3
D: TRBD2
V: TRBV5-1
size: NA
DNA: TGCGCCAGCAGCTTCGGGACTAGCGGGGGGGCCACAGATACGCAGTATTTT
CDR3: CASSFGTSGGATDTQYF

J: TRBJ2-3
D: NA
V: TRBV4-3
size: few
DNA: TGCGCCAGCAGCGAAAGGGGGGCCGGGGGCGCCAGGGATACGCAGTATTTT
CDR3: CASSERGAGGARDTQYF

J: TRBJ2-5
D: NA
V: TRBV7-2
size: NA
DNA: TGTGCCAGCAGCTCGGGGCAGGGGATCCAAGAGACCCAGTACTTC
CDR3: CASSSGQGIQETQYF

J: TRBJ1-6
D: NA
V: TRBV5-6
size: NA
DNA: TGTGCCAGCAGCTCCGGCAGACAGTCCTATAATTCACCCCTCCACTTT
CDR3: CASSSGRQSYNSPLHF

J: TRBJ1-4
D: NA
V: TRBV19
size: NA
DNA: TGTGCCAGTAGTATCGGGGGGCGAGAAAAACTGTTTTTT
CDR3: CASSIGGREKLFF

J: TRBJ2-5
D: TRBD2
V: TRBV4-3
size: few
DNA: TGCGCCAGCAGCCAAGAACGGGGGGGGCAAGAGACCCAGTACTTC
CDR3: CASSQERGGQETQYF

J: TRBJ2-7
D: NA
V: TRBV5-4
size: NA
DNA: TGTGCCAGCAGCTTGTCGGCAGACTCCTACGAGCAGTACTTC
CDR3: CASSLSADSYEQYF

J: TRBJ2-7
D: NA
V: TRBV6-5
size: few
DNA: TGTGCCAGCAGTCCCACATCGACAGGTTCCTACGAGCAGTACTTC
CDR3: CASSPTSTGSYEQYF

J: TRBJ2-7
D: TRBD2
V: TRBV7-2
size: NA
DNA: TGTGCCAGCAGCCCGACTAGCGGGACCTACGAGCAGTACTTC
CDR3: CASSPTSGTYEQYF

J: TRBJ1-2
D: TRBD1
V: TRBV7-6
size: medium-sized
DNA: TGTGCCAGCAGCCTCAGCCCCGGGACAGCCTATGGCTACACCTTC
CDR3: CASSLSPGTAYGYTF

J: TRBJ2-1
D: TRBD2
V: TRBV5-4
size: NA
DNA: TGTGCCAGCAGCTCAAACAGCGGGGGGGCTGATGAGCAGTTCTTC
CDR3: CASSSNSGGADEQFF

J: TRBJ2-1
D: TRBD2
V: TRBV11-3
size: NA
DNA: TGTGCCAGCAGCTTAGCTTACCCGAGCGGGGGTGGGGAGCAGTTCTTC
CDR3: CASSLAYPSGGGEQFF